The clone carrying this TCR beta chain showed up just a few times. This CDR3 region has 16 residues. The germline V gene encodes CDR1 GTSNPN and CDR2 SVGIG (reference sequence). After removal of 4 bases from V and 4 bases from J, the junction contained 11 bases not matched to a gene. One entry per CDR3 protein, called by TCRdb with MiXCR from the RT-PCR reads. Of hundreds of thousands of distinct CDR3 sequences in the sample, 14% are singletons; the top ten hold 3% to 4.5%. The V call is TRBV30, the J call TRBJ2-3; 10 bases map to TRBD2. Sequencing was done on a sample of memory CD4+ T cells from blood. This TCR was sampled from a female donor in good health, serving as a healthy control. For the CDR3, the DNA is TGTGCCTGGACAAAAGGCCTAGCGGGAGAAGCAGATACGCAGTATTTT. Its protein is CAWTKGLAGEADTQYF.